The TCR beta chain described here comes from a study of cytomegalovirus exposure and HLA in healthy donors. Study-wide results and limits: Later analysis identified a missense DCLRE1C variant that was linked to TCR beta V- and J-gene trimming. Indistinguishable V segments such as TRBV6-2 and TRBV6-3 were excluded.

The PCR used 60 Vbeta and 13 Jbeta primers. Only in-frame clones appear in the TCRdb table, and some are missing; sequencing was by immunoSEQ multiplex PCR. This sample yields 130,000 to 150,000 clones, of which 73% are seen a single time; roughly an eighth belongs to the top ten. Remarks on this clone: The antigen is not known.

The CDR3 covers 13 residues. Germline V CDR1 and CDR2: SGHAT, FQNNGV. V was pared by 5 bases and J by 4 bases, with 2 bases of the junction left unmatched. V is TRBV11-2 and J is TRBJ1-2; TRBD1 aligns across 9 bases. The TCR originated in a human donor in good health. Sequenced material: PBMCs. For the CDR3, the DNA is TGTGCCAGCAGCCGACAGGGGGGCTATGGCTACACCTTC. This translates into CASSRQGGYGYTF. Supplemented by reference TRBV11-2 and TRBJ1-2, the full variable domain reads EAGVAQSPRYKIIEKRQSVAFWCNPISGHATLYWYQQILGQGPKLLIQFQNNGVVDDSQLPKDRFSAERLKGVDSTLKIQPAKLEDSAVYLCASSRQGGYGYTFGSGTRLTVV.